This T cell receptor beta chain was sequenced during a study of cytomegalovirus exposure and HLA in healthy donors. Libraries were prepared by immunoSEQ multiplex PCR; TCRdb keeps only in-frame clonotypes and omits some of them. The data contain more than 120,000 clones, approximately 88% of them singletons. V lost 3 bases and J 1 base, leaving 14 bases between the germline ends. Per germline, CDR1 SGHKS and CDR2 YYEKEE (reference sequence). The CDR3 covers 15 residues. The source material was PBMCs. The TCR was taken from a man aged 18 to 35 in good health and CMV-seropositive. The gene calls are TRBV5-5 and TRBJ2-7; no firm D call. CDR3 amino acids: CASSWSSHASYEQYF. CDR3 in DNA: TGTGCCAGCAGCTGGAGCTCCCACGCTTCCTACGAGCAGTACTTC.